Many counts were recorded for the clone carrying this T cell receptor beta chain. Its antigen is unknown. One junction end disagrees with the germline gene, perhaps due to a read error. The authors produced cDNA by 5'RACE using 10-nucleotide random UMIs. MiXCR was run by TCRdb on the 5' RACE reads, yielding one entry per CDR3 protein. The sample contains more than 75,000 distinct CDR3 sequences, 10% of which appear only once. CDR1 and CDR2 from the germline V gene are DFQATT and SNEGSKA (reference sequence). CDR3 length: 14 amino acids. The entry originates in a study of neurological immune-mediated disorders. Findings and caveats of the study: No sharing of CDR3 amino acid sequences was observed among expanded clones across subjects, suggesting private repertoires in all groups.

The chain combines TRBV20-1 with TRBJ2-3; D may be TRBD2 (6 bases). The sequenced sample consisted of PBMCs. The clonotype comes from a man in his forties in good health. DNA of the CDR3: TGCAGTGCTAAGGGTAGCGGAAGCACATATACGCAGTATTTT. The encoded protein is CSAKGSGSTYTQYF.